The source of this T cell receptor (beta chain) is a study of T cells in Graves' hyperthyroidism and ophthalmopathy. Findings and limits, study-wide: Patients with ophthalmopathy were separated from those with stable hyperthyroidism by a 13 V-J model. Most expanded thyroid clonotypes above 0.001 also appeared in blood.

Graves' hyperthyroidism was deemed stable absent ophthalmopathy progression within 18 months. As concerns this clonotype: Its target is not known. This may be a read error, as it is one base from a much larger clone.

Amplified TCR beta CDR3 regions came from RNA transcripts. HTBI primers were employed in a first-round RT-PCR of the TCR CDR3. One entry per CDR3 protein, called by TCRdb with MiXCR from the multiplex PCR reads. Here the sample spans hundreds of thousands of distinct CDR3 sequences, around 38% being singletons. This CDR3 is built from 14 residues. CDR1 and CDR2 (germline): LNHNV, YYDKDF (reference sequence). This chain connects TRBV15 to TRBJ2-7; D remains unclear. This receptor was taken from a young man with Graves' hyperthyroidism. The specimen was blood. As DNA, the CDR3 is TGTGCCACCGGCAGTTGGACGGGTCCCTACGAGCAGTACTTC. Its translation: CATGSWTGPYEQYF.